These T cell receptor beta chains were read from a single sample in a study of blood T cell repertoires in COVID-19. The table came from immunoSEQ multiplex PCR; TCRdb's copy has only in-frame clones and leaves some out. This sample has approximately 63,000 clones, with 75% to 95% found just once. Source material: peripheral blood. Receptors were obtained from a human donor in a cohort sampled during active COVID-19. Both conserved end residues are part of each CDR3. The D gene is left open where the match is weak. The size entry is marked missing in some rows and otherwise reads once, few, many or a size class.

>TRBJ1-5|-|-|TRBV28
CASRSQGGGGNQPQHF
TGTGCCAGCAGATCGCAGGGCGGGGGTGGCAATCAGCCCCAGCATTTT
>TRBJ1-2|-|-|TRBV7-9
CASSSNSGHHYGYTF
TGTGCCAGCAGCTCAAACTCGGGACACCATTATGGCTACACCTTC
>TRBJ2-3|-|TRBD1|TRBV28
CASSLTLGQSTDTQYF
TGTGCCAGCAGTTTGACGTTGGGACAGAGCACAGATACGCAGTATTTT
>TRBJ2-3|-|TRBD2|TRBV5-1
CASNPGAGGGDTQYF
TGCGCCAGCAACCCCGGCGCGGGAGGGGGAGATACGCAGTATTTT
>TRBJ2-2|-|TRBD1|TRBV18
CASSPTLYGTAQTGELFF
TGTGCCAGCTCACCGACACTATACGGGACAGCTCAGACCGGGGAGCTGTTTTTT
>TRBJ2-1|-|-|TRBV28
CASTFSRQGGNEQFF
TGTGCCAGCACCTTCTCCCGACAGGGAGGAAATGAGCAGTTCTTC
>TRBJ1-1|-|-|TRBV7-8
CASSYLNTEAFF
TGTGCCAGCAGCTACTTGAACACTGAAGCTTTCTTT
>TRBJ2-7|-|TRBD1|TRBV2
CASIAQTGPYEQYF
TGTGCCAGCATTGCCCAGACAGGGCCCTACGAGCAGTACTTC
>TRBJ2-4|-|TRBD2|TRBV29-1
CSVEDGRTSDLQYF
TGCAGCGTTGAAGATGGGAGGACTAGCGACCTTCAGTACTTC
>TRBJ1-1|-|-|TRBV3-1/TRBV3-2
CASRPGLLNTEAFF
TGTGCCAGCAGGCCTGGACTCCTGAACACTGAAGCTTTCTTT
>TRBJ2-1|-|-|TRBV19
CASSMSPGLYNEQFF
TGTGCCAGTAGTATGAGTCCGGGATTGTACAATGAGCAGTTCTTC
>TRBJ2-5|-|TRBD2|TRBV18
CASSPGLAKETQYF
TGTGCCAGCTCTCCGGGACTAGCAAAGGAGACCCAGTACTTC
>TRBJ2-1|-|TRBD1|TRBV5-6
CASTWTGIYNEQFF
TGTGCCAGCACCTGGACAGGGATTTACAATGAGCAGTTCTTC
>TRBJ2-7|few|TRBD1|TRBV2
CASSQPGQGVDEQYF
TGTGCCAGCAGTCAGCCGGGACAGGGGGTCGACGAGCAGTACTTC
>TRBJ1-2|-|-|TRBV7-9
CASSYLQDYGYTF
TGTGCCAGCAGCTACTTACAGGACTATGGCTACACCTTC
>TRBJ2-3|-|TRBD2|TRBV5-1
CASSLGLAGGRPDTQYF
TGCGCCAGCAGCCTGGGACTAGCGGGAGGACGCCCCGATACGCAGTATTTT
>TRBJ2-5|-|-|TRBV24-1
CATSDFRGGWETQYF
TGTGCCACCAGTGATTTTCGTGGAGGGTGGGAGACCCAGTACTTC
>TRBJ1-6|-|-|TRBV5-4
CASSLIPDSPLHF
TGTGCCAGCAGCTTAATCCCGGATTCACCCCTCCACTTT
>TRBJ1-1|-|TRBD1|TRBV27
CASRRTTGGNTEAFF
TGTGCCAGCAGACGGACGACAGGGGGGAACACTGAAGCTTTCTTT
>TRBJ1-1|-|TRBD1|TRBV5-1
CASSLDRTGVTEAFF
TGCGCCAGCAGCTTGGATAGGACAGGGGTTACCGAAGCTTTCTTT
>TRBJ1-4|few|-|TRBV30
CAWSLTAINEKLFF
TGTGCCTGGAGCTTGACAGCCATTAATGAAAAACTGTTTTTT
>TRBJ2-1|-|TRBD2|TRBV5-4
CASSLGAGEGEQFF
TGTGCCAGCAGCTTGGGGGCCGGGGAGGGTGAGCAGTTCTTC
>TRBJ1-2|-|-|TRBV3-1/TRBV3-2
CASSHLRQGWARYTF
TGTGCCAGCAGCCATTTAAGGCAGGGTTGGGCACGCTACACCTTC
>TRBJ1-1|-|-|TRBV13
CASSLPLQDTEAFF
TGTGCCAGCAGCTTACCCCTTCAGGACACTGAAGCTTTCTTT
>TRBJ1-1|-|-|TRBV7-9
CATGRQLNTEAFF
TGTGCCACCGGCCGACAGTTGAACACTGAAGCTTTCTTT
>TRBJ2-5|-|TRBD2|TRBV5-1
CASSLGGLQETQYF
TGCGCCAGCAGCTTGGGGGGACTACAAGAGACCCAGTACTTC
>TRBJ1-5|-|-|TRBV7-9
CASSLGSGSNQPQHF
TGTGCCAGCAGCTTAGGGTCAGGGAGCAATCAGCCCCAGCATTTT
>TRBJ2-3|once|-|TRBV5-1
CASSLGRGGPYPGGGTDTQYF
TGCGCCAGCAGCTTGGGACGAGGCGGACCTTATCCCGGGGGTGGCACAGATACGCAGTATTTT
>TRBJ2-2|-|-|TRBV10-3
CAISEQATNTGELFF
TGTGCCATCAGTGAGCAGGCTACGAACACCGGGGAGCTGTTTTTT
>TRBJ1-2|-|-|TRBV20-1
CSASNPTNGGYTF
TGCAGTGCTAGTAATCCGACAAACGGTGGCTACACCTTC
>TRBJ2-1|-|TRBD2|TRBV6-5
CASTRTSGFYNEQFF
TGTGCCAGCACCAGGACTAGCGGGTTCTACAATGAGCAGTTCTTC
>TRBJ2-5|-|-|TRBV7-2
CASSLAGGRETQYF
TGTGCCAGCAGCTTAGCGGGGGGGCGGGAGACCCAGTACTTC
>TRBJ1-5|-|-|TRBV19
CASSIAWSGSNQPQHF
TGTGCCAGTAGTATAGCGTGGAGTGGGAGCAATCAGCCCCAGCATTTT
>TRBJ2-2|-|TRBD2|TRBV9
CASSGSLAGGPVGELFF
TGTGCCAGCAGCGGGTCACTAGCGGGGGGCCCGGTCGGGGAGCTGTTTTTT
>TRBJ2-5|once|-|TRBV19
CASSINNPGWEETQYF
TGTGCCAGTAGTATAAACAACCCCGGGTGGGAAGAGACCCAGTACTTC
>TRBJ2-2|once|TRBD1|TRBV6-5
CASVRDRGLAGELFF
TGTGCCAGCGTCCGAGACAGGGGGCTCGCCGGGGAGCTGTTTTTT
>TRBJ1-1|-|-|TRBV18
CASSPPSVNTEAFF
TGTGCCAGCTCACCACCGTCAGTGAACACTGAAGCTTTCTTT
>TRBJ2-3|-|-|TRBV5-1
CASSSGGVGDTQYF
TGCGCCAGCAGCTCAGGAGGAGTTGGAGATACGCAGTATTTT
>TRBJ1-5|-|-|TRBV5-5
CASSTSRVSNQPQHF
TGTGCCAGCAGCACCTCGAGGGTAAGCAATCAGCCCCAGCATTTT
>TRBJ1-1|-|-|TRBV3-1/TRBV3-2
CASSQDPIQNTEAFF
TGTGCCAGCAGCCAAGACCCCATTCAAAACACTGAAGCTTTCTTT
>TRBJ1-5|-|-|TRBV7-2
CASSGTGSQPQHF
TGTGCCAGCAGCGGTACAGGGAGTCAGCCCCAGCATTTT
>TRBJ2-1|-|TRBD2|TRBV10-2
CASSVAAGAESEQFF
TGCGCCAGCAGTGTTGCAGCGGGGGCGGAAAGTGAGCAGTTCTTC
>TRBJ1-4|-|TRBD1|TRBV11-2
CASSPTTGDEKLFF
TGTGCCAGCAGCCCAACTACAGGGGACGAAAAACTGTTTTTT
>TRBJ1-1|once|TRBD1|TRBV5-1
CASSARTGEDTEAFF
TGCGCCAGCAGCGCCCGGACAGGGGAAGACACTGAAGCTTTCTTT
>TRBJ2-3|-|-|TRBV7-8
CASSRDHAADTQYF
TGTGCCAGCAGCCGAGACCACGCGGCTGATACGCAGTATTTT
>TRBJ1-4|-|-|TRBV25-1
CASSPRRSTNEKLFF
TGTGCCAGCAGTCCGCGCCGTTCAACTAATGAAAAACTGTTTTTT
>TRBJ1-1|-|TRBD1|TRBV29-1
CSVEARDRVTTEAFF
TGCAGCGTTGAAGCAAGGGACAGGGTGACCACTGAAGCTTTCTTT
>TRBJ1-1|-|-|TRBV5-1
CASSLSGMNTEAFF
TGCGCCAGCAGCTTGTCAGGGATGAACACTGAAGCTTTCTTT
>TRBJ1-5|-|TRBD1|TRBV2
CASSAESGQYNQPQHF
TGTGCCAGCAGTGCAGAATCGGGACAGTACAATCAGCCCCAGCATTTT
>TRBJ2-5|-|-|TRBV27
CASSPQTQETQYF
TGTGCCAGCAGTCCGCAGACTCAAGAGACCCAGTACTTC
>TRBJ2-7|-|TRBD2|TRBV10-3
CAILGTSGTGEQYF
TGTGCCATCCTCGGGACTAGCGGGACCGGAGAGCAGTACTTC
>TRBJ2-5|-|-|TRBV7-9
CASSLAGLASETQYF
TGTGCCAGCAGCCTTGCGGGCCTAGCAAGTGAGACCCAGTACTTC